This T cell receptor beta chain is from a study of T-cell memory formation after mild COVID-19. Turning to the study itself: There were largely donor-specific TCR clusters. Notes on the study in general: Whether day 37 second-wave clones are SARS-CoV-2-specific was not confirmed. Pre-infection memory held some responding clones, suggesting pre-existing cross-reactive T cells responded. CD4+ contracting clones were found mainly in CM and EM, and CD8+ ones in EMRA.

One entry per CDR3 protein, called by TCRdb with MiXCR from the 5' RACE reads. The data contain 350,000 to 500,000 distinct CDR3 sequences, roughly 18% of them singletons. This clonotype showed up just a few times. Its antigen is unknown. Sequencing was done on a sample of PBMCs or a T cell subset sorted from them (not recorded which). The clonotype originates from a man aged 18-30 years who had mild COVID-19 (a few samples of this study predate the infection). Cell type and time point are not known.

CDR3 in DNA: TGTGCCAGCAGCCTCTACCGACAGGGTACTGAAGCTTTCTTT. It translates to CASSLYRQGTEAFF. The chain joins TRBV7-2 to TRBJ1-1, with 7 positions matching TRBD1. From germline, CDR1 is SGHTA and CDR2 FQGNSA. V lost 5 bases to trimming and J lost 5 bases; unmatched junction nucleotides: 8. This CDR3 is built from 14 residues. The complete variable domain, with remaining parts taken from reference TRBV7-2 and TRBJ1-1, reads GAGVSQSPSNKVTEKGKDVELRCDPISGHTALYWYRQSLGQGLEFLIYFQGNSAPDKSGLPSDRFSAERTGGSVSTLTIQRTQQEDSAVYLCASSLYRQGTEAFFGQGTRLTVV.